This TCR beta chain derives from a study of cytomegalovirus exposure and HLA in healthy donors. The ends were cut back, 0 bases at V and 0 bases at J, with 15 bases in the middle. CDR1 and CDR2 from the germline V gene are SGDLS and YYNGEE. The CDR3 consists of 17 residues. Overall study results and limits: Presence/absence analyses treated sequencing depth as roughly uniform across donors. Later on, an analysis tied over 15,000 TCR beta sequences to HLA alleles at 0.05 false discovery rate. A list of roughly 180 TCR beta chains associated with cytomegalovirus was given.

Of note for this clone: No antigen is known for it.

Regarding donors, all were healthy bone marrow donors. The PCR ran on 60 Vbeta and 13 Jbeta primers. TCRdb's table, derived via immunoSEQ multiplex PCR, lists solely in-frame clones and lacks some. The top ten hold about 0.45% of the sample, which has roughly 230,000 clones, around 80% seen once. The sequence came from a boy aged 10-17 years in good health and CMV-seronegative. Specimen: PBMCs. The rearrangement uses TRBV9 and TRBJ1-1, with a weak D call TRBD1 (5 bases). CDR3 region: CASSVDSGPFMNTEAFF. The CDR3 bases are TGTGCCAGCAGCGTAGATTCAGGGCCGTTCATGAACACTGAAGCTTTCTTT.